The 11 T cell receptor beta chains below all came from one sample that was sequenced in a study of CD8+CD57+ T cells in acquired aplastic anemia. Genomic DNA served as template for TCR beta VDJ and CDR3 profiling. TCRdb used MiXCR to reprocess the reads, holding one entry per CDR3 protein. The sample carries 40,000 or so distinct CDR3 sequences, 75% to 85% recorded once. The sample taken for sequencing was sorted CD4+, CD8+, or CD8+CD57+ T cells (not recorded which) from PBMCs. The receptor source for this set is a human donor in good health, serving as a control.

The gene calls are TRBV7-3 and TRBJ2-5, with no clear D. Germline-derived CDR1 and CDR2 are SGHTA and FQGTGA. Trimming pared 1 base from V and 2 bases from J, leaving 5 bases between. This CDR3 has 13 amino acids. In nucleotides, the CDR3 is TGTGCCAGCAGCTTAATGGAGCAAGAGACCCAGTACTTC. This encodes CASSLMEQETQYF.

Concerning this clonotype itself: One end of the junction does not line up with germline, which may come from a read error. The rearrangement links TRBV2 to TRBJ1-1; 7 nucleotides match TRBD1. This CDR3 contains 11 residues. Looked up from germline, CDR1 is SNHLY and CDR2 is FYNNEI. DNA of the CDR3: TGTGTCAGCACTGTGGACAGGGAAGCTTTCTTT. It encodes CVSTVDREAFF.

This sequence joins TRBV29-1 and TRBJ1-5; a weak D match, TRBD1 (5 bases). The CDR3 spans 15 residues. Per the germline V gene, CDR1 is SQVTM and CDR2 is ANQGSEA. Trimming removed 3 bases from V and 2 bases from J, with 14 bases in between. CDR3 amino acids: CSVESAGEGNQPQHF. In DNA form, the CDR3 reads TGCAGCGTTGAGTCTGCGGGGGAGGGCAATCAGCCCCAGCATTTT.

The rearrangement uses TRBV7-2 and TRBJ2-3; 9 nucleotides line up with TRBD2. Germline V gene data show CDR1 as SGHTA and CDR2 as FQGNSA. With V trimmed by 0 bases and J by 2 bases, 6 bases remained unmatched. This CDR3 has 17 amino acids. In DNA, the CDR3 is TGTGCCAGCAGCTTAGCGCTCGCGGGGGGGCCCACAGATACGCAGTATTTT. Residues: CASSLALAGGPTDTQYF.

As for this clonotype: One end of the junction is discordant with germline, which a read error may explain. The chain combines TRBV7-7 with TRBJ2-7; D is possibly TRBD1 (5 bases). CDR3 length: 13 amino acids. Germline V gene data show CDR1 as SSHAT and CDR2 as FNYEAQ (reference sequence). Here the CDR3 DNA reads TGTGCTAGCAGCATGGGGCCATCCTACGAGCAGTACTTC. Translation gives CASSMGPSYEQYF.

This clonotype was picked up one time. Here the CDR3 reads CATIRTDMNTEAFF. Written as DNA, the CDR3 is TGTGCCACCATCCGGACAGACATGAACACTGAAGCTTTCTTT. The chain has TRBV10-3 and TRBJ1-1; D might be TRBD1 (6 bases). The CDR3 totals 14 residues. The V and J ends lost 10 bases and 0 bases respectively, with 15 bases between them. The V gene's germline CDR1 is ENHRY and CDR2 SYGVKD.

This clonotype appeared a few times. CDR3 sequence (DNA): TGTGCCAGCAGCGCAACACACTCTGGCTACACCTTC. Protein product: CASSATHSGYTF. The chain carries TRBV7-2 and TRBJ1-2, with D unclear. The CDR3 runs to 12 residues. V was shortened by 5 bases and J by 7 bases, with 11 bases between the two germline ends. The germline gives CDR1 SGHTA, CDR2 FQGNSA.

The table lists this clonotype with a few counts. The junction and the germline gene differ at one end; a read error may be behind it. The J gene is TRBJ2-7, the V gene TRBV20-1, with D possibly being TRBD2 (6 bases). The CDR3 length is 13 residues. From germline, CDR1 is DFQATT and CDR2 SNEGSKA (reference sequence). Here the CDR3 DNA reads TGCAGCGCTAGGGGCACTAGCTCCTACGAGCAGCACTTC. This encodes CSARGTSSYEQHF.

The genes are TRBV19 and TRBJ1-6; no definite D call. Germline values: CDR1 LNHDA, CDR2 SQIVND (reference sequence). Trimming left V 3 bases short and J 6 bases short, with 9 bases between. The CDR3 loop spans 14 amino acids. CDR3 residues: CASSIIGTNSPLHF. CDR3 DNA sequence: TGTGCCAGTAGTATCATTGGAACTAATTCACCCCTCCACTTT. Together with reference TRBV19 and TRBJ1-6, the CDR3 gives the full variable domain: DGGITQSPKYLFRKEGQNVTLSCEQNLNHDAMYWYRQDPGQGLRLIYYSQIVNDFQKGDIAEGYSVSREKKESFPLTVTSAQKNPTAFYLCASSIIGTNSPLHFGNGTRLTVT.

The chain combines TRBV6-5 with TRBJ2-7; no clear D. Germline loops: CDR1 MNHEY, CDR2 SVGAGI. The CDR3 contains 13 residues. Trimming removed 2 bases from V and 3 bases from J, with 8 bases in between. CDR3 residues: CASSYVVGYEQYF. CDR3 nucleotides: TGTGCCAGCAGTTACGTCGTCGGCTACGAGCAGTACTTC.

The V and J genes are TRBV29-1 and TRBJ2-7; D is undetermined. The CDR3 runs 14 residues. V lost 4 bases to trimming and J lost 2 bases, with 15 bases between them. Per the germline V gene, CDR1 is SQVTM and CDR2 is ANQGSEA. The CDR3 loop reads CSVVRPSPTYEQYF. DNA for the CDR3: TGCAGCGTTGTGAGGCCTAGTCCGACCTACGAGCAGTACTTC.